This is a list of T cell receptor beta chains from one sample in a study of Ad26.COV2.S vaccination and SARS-CoV-2 variants. Clones were read by immunoSEQ multiplex PCR, and TCRdb kept only the in-frame ones, dropping some. The table lists about 350,000 clones, about 88% of them singletons. The sample here was peripheral blood, taken in a trial of Ad26.COV2.S vaccine versus placebo. These TCRs come from a person aged 18-60 years who received the Ad26.COV2.S COVID-19 vaccine or a placebo. CDR3s include the opening cysteine and the closing phenylalanine or tryptophan. A D gene is named only where the DNA matches it firmly. Rows may omit the clone size; those that give it use once, few, many or a size class.

j_gene: TRBJ1-4; abundance: NA; d_gene: NA; v_gene: TRBV28; CDR3nt: TGTGCCAGCACCCAGACCGAAAAACTGTTTTTT; CDR3aa: CASTQTEKLFF
j_gene: TRBJ2-1; abundance: NA; d_gene: TRBD2; v_gene: TRBV28; CDR3nt: TGTGCCAGCCTTAGCGGGAGGACCTACAATGAGCAGTTCTTC; CDR3aa: CASLSGRTYNEQFF
j_gene: TRBJ2-2; abundance: NA; d_gene: NA; v_gene: TRBV7-2; CDR3nt: TGTGCCAGCAGCGCCACGGGGCGGGAGCTGTTTTTT; CDR3aa: CASSATGRELFF
j_gene: TRBJ2-3; abundance: NA; d_gene: TRBD1; v_gene: TRBV5-1; CDR3nt: TGCGCCAGCAGCCCCGATGGACAGGGTCCCACAGATACGCAGTATTTT; CDR3aa: CASSPDGQGPTDTQYF
j_gene: TRBJ1-6; abundance: NA; d_gene: NA; v_gene: TRBV5-4; CDR3nt: TGTGCCAGCAGCTTGGAACCCCCTCGTTCTCCCCTCCACTTT; CDR3aa: CASSLEPPRSPLHF
j_gene: TRBJ1-1; abundance: NA; d_gene: NA; v_gene: TRBV7-2; CDR3nt: TGTGCCAGCAGCTTAATGGGGACGCTGAACACTGAAGCTTTCTTT; CDR3aa: CASSLMGTLNTEAFF
j_gene: TRBJ2-1; abundance: NA; d_gene: NA; v_gene: TRBV29-1; CDR3nt: TGCAGCGTTGAATTAACAGCTGTAACCTACAATGAGCAGTTCTTC; CDR3aa: CSVELTAVTYNEQFF
j_gene: TRBJ2-5; abundance: once; d_gene: NA; v_gene: TRBV14; CDR3nt: TGTGCCAGCAGCCAACAGGGTTACCAAGAGACCCAGTACTTC; CDR3aa: CASSQQGYQETQYF
j_gene: TRBJ1-1; abundance: NA; d_gene: NA; v_gene: TRBV13; CDR3nt: TGTGCCAGCAGCACAAGGGTTCTTGGGGGAAACACTGAAGCTTTCTTT; CDR3aa: CASSTRVLGGNTEAFF
j_gene: TRBJ1-1; abundance: NA; d_gene: NA; v_gene: TRBV4-1; CDR3nt: TGCGCCAGCAGCCAAGGGGGGGGACGGCCTGAAGCTTTCTTT; CDR3aa: CASSQGGGRPEAFF
j_gene: TRBJ2-7; abundance: NA; d_gene: NA; v_gene: TRBV5-1; CDR3nt: TGCGCCAGCAGTCGACCCCCCCACTACGAGCAGTACTTC; CDR3aa: CASSRPPHYEQYF
j_gene: TRBJ2-1; abundance: NA; d_gene: TRBD2; v_gene: TRBV4-1; CDR3nt: TGCGCCAGCAGCCAAGACGAGGCTAGCGGGAGTCTTAATGAGCAGTTCTTC; CDR3aa: CASSQDEASGSLNEQFF
j_gene: TRBJ2-7; abundance: NA; d_gene: NA; v_gene: TRBV2; CDR3nt: TGTGCCAGCAGTACGGGACAGGGACCATCACGGGAGGGCCCAAGGGGGTACGAGCAGTACTTC; CDR3aa: CASSTGQGPSREGPRGYEQYF
j_gene: TRBJ1-5; abundance: NA; d_gene: NA; v_gene: TRBV7-3; CDR3nt: TGTGCCAGCAGCCCCCAGCAGGAATGGATCTCCTATAGCAATCAGCCCCAGCATTTT; CDR3aa: CASSPQQEWISYSNQPQHF
j_gene: TRBJ1-1; abundance: NA; d_gene: TRBD1; v_gene: TRBV4-1; CDR3nt: TGCGCCAGCAGCCAAGAGATGAGAGGACAGGGGGCCACTGAAGCTTTCTTT; CDR3aa: CASSQEMRGQGATEAFF
j_gene: TRBJ2-7; abundance: NA; d_gene: TRBD2; v_gene: TRBV30; CDR3nt: TGTGCCTGGAGTGTACCAGGACTAGCGGGGCTCTACGAGCAGTACTTC; CDR3aa: CAWSVPGLAGLYEQYF
j_gene: TRBJ1-5; abundance: NA; d_gene: NA; v_gene: TRBV10-3; CDR3nt: TGTGCCATCAGTGAGGGGGCAGTCTATAGCAATCAGCCCCAGCATTTT; CDR3aa: CAISEGAVYSNQPQHF
j_gene: TRBJ2-1; abundance: NA; d_gene: TRBD1; v_gene: TRBV7-3; CDR3nt: TGTGCCAGTCATAGACAGGGGGGGAATGAGCAGTTCTTC; CDR3aa: CASHRQGGNEQFF
j_gene: TRBJ2-7; abundance: NA; d_gene: NA; v_gene: TRBV9; CDR3nt: TGTGCCAGCAGCCCAGGCGGTTACGAGCAGTACTTC; CDR3aa: CASSPGGYEQYF
j_gene: TRBJ2-7; abundance: NA; d_gene: NA; v_gene: TRBV6-5; CDR3nt: TGTGCCAGCAGGGAGAACTACGAGCAGTACTTC; CDR3aa: CASRENYEQYF
j_gene: TRBJ1-1; abundance: NA; d_gene: NA; v_gene: TRBV28; CDR3nt: TGTGCCAGCAGTCTCCCAGGGTACACTGAAGCTTTCTTT; CDR3aa: CASSLPGYTEAFF
j_gene: TRBJ1-6; abundance: NA; d_gene: NA; v_gene: TRBV7-6; CDR3nt: TGTGCCAGCAGCAGAAGGGAGGGCCTCGGTATGTCCCTCCACTTT; CDR3aa: CASSRREGLGMSLHF
j_gene: TRBJ1-1; abundance: once; d_gene: NA; v_gene: TRBV9; CDR3nt: TGTGCCAGCAGCATTGGACCGAGTTATGAAGCTTTCTTT; CDR3aa: CASSIGPSYEAFF